This T cell receptor beta chain emerged from a study of T cell repertoires in cytomegalovirus infection. About the research overall: Indications of both CMV infection and matching HLA type were provided by public TCR beta signatures. Overall study results and limits: What dominated the ex vivo response were HLA-C-restricted CMV-specific TCR beta clonotypes. People with CMV and the relevant HLA were identified by cumulative public TCR beta family frequency.

The sample holds many counts of this clonotype. Its antigen is not known. Germline CDR1 is MDHEN and CDR2 is SYDVKM. V gave up 2 bases and J gave up 8 bases, with 15 bases separating them. The CDR3 has 14 residues. TCRdb used MiXCR to reprocess the reads, holding one entry per CDR3 protein. The table has about 130,000 distinct CDR3 sequences, roughly a quarter seen once; the top ten hold roughly 35%. This sequence originates from a human donor in good health (CMV status not recorded). Some clones in this sample may be carry-over from other donors' samples. Sequences were obtained from PBMCs, sequenced either directly or after in vitro stimulation (not recorded which). The rearrangement joins TRBV28 to TRBJ1-2; TRBD1 is a possible D gene (5 bases). The CDR3 DNA follows: TGTGCCAGCAGTTTACAGGGTTCGGTGCGGGGCTACACCTTC. It translates to CASSLQGSVRGYTF.